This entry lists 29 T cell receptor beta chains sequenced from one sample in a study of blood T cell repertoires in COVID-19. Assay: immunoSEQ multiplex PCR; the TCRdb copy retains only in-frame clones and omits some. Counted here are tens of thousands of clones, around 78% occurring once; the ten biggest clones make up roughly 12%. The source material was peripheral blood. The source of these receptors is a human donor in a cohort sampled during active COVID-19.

The CDR3 bases are TGCAGCGTTGGACTAGGGAGTATCTGGGAGCAGTTCTTC. Its protein is CSVGLGSIWEQFF. The rearrangement joins TRBV29-1 to TRBJ2-1; perhaps TRBD2 as D (6 bases). CDR3 size: 13 residues. The V gene's germline CDR1 is SQVTM and CDR2 ANQGSEA. Trimming took off 4 bases at V and 10 bases at J, with 17 bases between the two ends.

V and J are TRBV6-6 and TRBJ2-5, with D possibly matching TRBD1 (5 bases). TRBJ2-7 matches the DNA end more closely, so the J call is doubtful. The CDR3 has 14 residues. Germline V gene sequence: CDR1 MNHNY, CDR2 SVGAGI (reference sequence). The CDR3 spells CASSRGHGTYEQYF. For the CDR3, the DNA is TGTGCCAGCAGCCGCGGACACGGAACCTACGAGCAGTACTTC.

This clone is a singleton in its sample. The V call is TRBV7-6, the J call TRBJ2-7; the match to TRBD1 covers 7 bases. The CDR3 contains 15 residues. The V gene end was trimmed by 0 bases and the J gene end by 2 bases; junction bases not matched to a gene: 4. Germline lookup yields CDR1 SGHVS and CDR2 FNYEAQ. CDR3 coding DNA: TGTGCCAGCAGCTTAGCGGGGACAGAGGCCTACGAGCAGTACTTC. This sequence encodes CASSLAGTEAYEQYF. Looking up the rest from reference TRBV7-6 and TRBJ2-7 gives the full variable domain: GAGVSQSPRYKVTKRGQDVALRCDPISGHVSLYWYRQALGQGPEFLTYFNYEAQQDKSGLPNDRFSAERPEGSISTLTIQRTEQRDSAMYRCASSLAGTEAYEQYFGPGTRLTVT.

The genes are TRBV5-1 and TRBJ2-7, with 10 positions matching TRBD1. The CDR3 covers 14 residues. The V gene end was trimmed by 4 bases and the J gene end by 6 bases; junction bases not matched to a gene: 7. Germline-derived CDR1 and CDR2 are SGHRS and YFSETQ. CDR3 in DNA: TGCGCCAGCAGCCGGCGACAGGGGGCGGGCGAGCAGTACTTC. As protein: CASSRRQGAGEQYF.

CDR3 nucleotide sequence: TGTGCCAGCGAGGGAGTTTCTGGGGCCAACGTCCTGACTTTC. Amino acid sequence: CASEGVSGANVLTF. The rearrangement links TRBV3-1 (or the pseudogene TRBV3-2) to TRBJ2-6, with D tentatively TRBD2 (5 bases). The CDR3 extends over 14 amino acids. Deletions cut 8 bases from V and 1 base from J, with 9 bases between. Germline lookup yields CDR1 LGHDT and CDR2 YNNKEL (reference sequence).

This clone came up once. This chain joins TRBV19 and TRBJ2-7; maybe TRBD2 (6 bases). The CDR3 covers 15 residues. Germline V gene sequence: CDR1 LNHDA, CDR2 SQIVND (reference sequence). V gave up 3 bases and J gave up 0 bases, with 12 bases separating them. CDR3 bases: TGTGCCAGTAGTATGGAGGGGACCAGCTCCTACGAGCAGTACTTC. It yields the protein CASSMEGTSSYEQYF.

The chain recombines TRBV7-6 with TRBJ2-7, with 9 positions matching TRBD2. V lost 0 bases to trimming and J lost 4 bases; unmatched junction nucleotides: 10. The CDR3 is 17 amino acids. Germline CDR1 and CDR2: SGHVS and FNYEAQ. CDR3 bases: TGTGCCAGCAGCTTAGCGAGAATAGCGGGGGCTGGGTACGAGCAGTACTTC. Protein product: CASSLARIAGAGYEQYF.

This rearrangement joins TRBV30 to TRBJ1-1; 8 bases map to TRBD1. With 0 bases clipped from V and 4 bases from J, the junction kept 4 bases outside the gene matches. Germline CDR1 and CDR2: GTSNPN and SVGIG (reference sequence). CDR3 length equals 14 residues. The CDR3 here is CAWSVITGGTEAFF. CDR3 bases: TGTGCCTGGAGTGTCATTACAGGGGGCACTGAAGCTTTCTTT.

The DNA for the CDR3 is TGTGCCAGCAGTAGCGGGTGGTTTGAAAAACTGTTTTTT. Protein product: CASSSGWFEKLFF. V is TRBV4-2 and J is TRBJ1-4, with D unclear. The CDR3 extends over 13 amino acids. The germline V gene encodes CDR1 LGHNA and CDR2 YNFKEQ. With 6 bases removed from V and 7 bases from J, the gap between germline ends came to 12 bases.

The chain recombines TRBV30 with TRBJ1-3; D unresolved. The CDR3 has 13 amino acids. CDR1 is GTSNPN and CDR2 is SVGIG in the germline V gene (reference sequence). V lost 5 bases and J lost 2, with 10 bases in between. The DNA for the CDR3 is TGTGCCTGGGTTCCGGGTGCTGGAAACACCATATATTTT. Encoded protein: CAWVPGAGNTIYF.

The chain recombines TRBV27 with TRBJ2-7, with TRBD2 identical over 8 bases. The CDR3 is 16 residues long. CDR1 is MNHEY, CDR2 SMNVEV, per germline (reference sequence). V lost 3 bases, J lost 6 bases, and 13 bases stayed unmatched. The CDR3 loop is CASSFMGGSGVGEQYF. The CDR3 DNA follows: TGTGCCAGCAGTTTCATGGGAGGTAGCGGGGTGGGCGAGCAGTACTTC.

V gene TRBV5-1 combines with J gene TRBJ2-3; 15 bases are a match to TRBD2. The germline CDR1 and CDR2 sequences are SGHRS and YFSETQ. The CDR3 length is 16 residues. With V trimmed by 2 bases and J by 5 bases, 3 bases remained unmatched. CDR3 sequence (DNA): TGCGCCAGCAGCTTAGGGACTAGCGGGGGGAGAGATACGCAGTATTTT. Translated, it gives CASSLGTSGGRDTQYF.

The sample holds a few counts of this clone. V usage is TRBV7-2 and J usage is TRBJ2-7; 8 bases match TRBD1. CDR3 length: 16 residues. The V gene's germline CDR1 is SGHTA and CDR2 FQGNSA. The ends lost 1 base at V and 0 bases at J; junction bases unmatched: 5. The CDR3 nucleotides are TGTGCCAGCAGCTTAGAACCAGGGGGCTTCTCCTACGAGCAGTACTTC. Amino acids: CASSLEPGGFSYEQYF.

This chain's CDR3 is CASSRRSLGTGELFF. The DNA for the CDR3 is TGTGCCAGCAGCCGGAGGAGTCTAGGAACCGGGGAGCTGTTTTTT. The rearrangement uses TRBV3-1 (or the pseudogene TRBV3-2) and TRBJ2-2; D is perhaps TRBD2 (5 bases). V shed 4 bases and J shed 5 bases, with 14 bases lying between them. This CDR3 has 15 residues. Germline V gene lookup returns CDR1 LGHDT and CDR2 YNNKEL (reference sequence).

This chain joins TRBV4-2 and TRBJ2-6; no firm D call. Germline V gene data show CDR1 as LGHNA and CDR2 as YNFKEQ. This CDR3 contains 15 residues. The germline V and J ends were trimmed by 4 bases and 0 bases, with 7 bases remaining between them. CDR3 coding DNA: TGTGCCAGCAGCCCACAGAGCTCTGGGGCCAACGTCCTGACTTTC. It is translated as CASSPQSSGANVLTF.

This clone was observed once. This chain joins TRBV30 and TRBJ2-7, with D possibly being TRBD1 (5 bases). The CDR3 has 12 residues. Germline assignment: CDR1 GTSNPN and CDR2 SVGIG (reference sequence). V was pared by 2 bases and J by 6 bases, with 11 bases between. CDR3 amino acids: CAWSTGSSEQYF. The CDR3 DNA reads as TGTGCCTGGAGTACAGGATCTAGCGAGCAGTACTTC.

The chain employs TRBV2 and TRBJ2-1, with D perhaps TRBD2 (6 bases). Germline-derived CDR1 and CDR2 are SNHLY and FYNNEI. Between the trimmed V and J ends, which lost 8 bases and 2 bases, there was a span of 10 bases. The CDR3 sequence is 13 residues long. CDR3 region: CASWRGAYNEQFF. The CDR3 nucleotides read TGTGCCAGCTGGAGGGGCGCCTACAATGAGCAGTTCTTC.

The CDR3 nucleotides read TGTGCCAGCAGCGTAGTCGAGGGACAGCTGTTTTTT. It codes for CASSVVEGQLFF. V usage is TRBV9 and J usage is TRBJ1-4; 7 nucleotides agree with TRBD1. V was clipped by 0 bases and J by 14 bases; unmatched bases: 4. The CDR3 is 12 residues long. Per germline, CDR1 SGDLS and CDR2 YYNGEE.

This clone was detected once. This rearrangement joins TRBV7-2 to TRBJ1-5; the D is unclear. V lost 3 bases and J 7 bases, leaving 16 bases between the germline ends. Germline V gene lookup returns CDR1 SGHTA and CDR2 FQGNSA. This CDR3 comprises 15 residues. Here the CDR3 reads CASSLRSGVGQPQHF. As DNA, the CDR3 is TGTGCCAGCAGCTTGCGATCCGGGGTAGGGCAGCCCCAGCATTTT.

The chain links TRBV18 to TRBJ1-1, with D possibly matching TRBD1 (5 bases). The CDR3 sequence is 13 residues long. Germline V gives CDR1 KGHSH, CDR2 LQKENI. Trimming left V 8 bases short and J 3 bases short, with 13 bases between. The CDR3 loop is CASTKQEYTEAFF. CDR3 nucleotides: TGTGCCAGCACTAAACAGGAGTACACTGAAGCTTTCTTT. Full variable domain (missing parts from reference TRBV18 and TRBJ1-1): NAGVMQNPRHLVRRRGQEARLRCSPMKGHSHVYWYRQLPEEGLKFMVYLQKENIIDESGMPKERFSAEFPKEGPSILRIQQVVRGDSAAYFCASTKQEYTEAFFGQGTRLTVV.

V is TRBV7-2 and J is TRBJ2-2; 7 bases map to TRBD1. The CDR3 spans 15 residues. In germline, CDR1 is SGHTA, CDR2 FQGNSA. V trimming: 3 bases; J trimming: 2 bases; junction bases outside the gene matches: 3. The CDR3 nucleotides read TGTGCCAGCAGCTTCGACAGGGCCAACACCGGGGAGCTGTTTTTT. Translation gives CASSFDRANTGELFF.

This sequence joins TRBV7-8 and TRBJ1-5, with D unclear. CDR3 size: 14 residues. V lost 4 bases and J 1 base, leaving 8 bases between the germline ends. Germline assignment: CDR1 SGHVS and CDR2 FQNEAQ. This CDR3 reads CASSSLSSNQPQHF. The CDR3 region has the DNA TGTGCCAGCAGCTCCTTAAGCAGCAATCAGCCCCAGCATTTT.

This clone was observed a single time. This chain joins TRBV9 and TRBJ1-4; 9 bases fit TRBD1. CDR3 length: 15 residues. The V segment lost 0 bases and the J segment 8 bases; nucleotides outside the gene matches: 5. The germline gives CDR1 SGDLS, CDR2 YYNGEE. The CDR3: CASSVEDRGGEKLFF. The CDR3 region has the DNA TGTGCCAGCAGCGTAGAGGACAGGGGAGGCGAAAAACTGTTTTTT.

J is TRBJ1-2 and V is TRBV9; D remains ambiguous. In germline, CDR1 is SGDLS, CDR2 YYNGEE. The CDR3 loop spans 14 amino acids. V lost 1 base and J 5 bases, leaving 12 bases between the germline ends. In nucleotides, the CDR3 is TGTGCCAGCAGCGTAACCCCTGGAGGGTATGGCTACACCTTC. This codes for CASSVTPGGYGYTF. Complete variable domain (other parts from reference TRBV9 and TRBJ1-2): DSGVTQTPKHLITATGQRVTLRCSPRSGDLSVYWYQQSLDQGLQFLIQYYNGEERAKGNILERFSAQQFPDLHSELNLSSLELGDSALYFCASSVTPGGYGYTFGSGTRLTVV.

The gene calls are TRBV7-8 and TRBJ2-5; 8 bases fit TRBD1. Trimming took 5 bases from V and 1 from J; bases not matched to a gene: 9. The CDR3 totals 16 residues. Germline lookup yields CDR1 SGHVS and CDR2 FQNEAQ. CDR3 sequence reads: CASSTGTGGFQETQYF. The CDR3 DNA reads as TGTGCCAGCAGCACAGGAACAGGGGGATTCCAAGAGACCCAGTACTTC.

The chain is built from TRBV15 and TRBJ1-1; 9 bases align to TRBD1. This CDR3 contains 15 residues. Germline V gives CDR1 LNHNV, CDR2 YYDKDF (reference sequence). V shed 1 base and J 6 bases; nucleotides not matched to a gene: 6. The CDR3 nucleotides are TGTGCCACCAGCAGAGTGGAACAGGGGGCCCCTGAAGCTTTCTTT. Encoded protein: CATSRVEQGAPEAFF.

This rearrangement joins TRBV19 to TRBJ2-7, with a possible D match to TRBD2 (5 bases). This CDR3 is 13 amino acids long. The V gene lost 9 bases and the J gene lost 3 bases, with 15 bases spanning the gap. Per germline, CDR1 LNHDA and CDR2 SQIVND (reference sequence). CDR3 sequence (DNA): TGTGCCAGCGCACCGGGAACAAACTACGAGCAGTACTTC. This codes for CASAPGTNYEQYF.

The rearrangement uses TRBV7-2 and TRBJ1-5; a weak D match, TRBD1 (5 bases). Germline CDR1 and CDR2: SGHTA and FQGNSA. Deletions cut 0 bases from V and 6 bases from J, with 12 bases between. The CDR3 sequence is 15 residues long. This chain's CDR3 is CASSLAAPGGQPQHF. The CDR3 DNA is TGTGCCAGCAGCTTAGCGGCCCCGGGGGGTCAGCCCCAGCATTTT.

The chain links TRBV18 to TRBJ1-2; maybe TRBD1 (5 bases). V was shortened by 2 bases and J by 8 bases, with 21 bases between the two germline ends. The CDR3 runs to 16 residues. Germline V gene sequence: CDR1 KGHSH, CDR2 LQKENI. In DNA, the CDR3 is TGTGCCAGCTCACCAGTCGCGGGGGACGCAGTCGAAGGCTACACCTTC. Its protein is CASSPVAGDAVEGYTF.